A selection of T cell receptor beta chains follows, all from one sample in a study of T cell repertoires in cytomegalovirus infection. TCRdb redid the calling of the reads with MiXCR, one entry per CDR3 protein. The sample shows around 440,000 distinct CDR3 sequences, 11% of them seen only once. Specimen: PBMCs. The source of these receptors is a human donor in good health (CMV status not recorded). Some clones in this sample may be carry-over from other donors' samples. Both conserved end residues are part of each CDR3. The D gene is left open where the match is weak. Expanded clones get a size class; other rows say once, few or many, or leave the size out.

abundance: many
j_gene: TRBJ2-2
d_gene: NA
v_gene: TRBV12-3/TRBV12-4
len: 12
CDR3aa: CASGPSTGELFF
CDR3nt: TGTGCCAGCGGCCCTTCCACCGGGGAGCTGTTTTTT

abundance: many
j_gene: TRBJ1-4
d_gene: NA
v_gene: TRBV7-2
len: 13
CDR3aa: CASSLAGSEKLFF
CDR3nt: TGTGCCAGCAGCTTAGCGGGGTCTGAAAAACTGTTTTTT

abundance: many
j_gene: TRBJ2-2
d_gene: NA
v_gene: TRBV11-2
len: 15
CDR3aa: CASSLDKRNTGELFF
CDR3nt: TGTGCCAGCAGCTTAGATAAGCGCAACACCGGGGAGCTGTTTTTT

abundance: many
j_gene: TRBJ2-2
d_gene: NA
v_gene: TRBV5-1
len: 13
CDR3aa: CASSWDGTGELFF
CDR3nt: TGCGCCAGCAGCTGGGACGGCACCGGGGAGCTGTTTTTT

abundance: many
j_gene: TRBJ2-5
d_gene: NA
v_gene: TRBV7-2
len: 15
CDR3aa: CASSFRAGRQETQYF
CDR3nt: TGTGCCAGCAGCTTCCGGGCGGGCCGTCAAGAGACCCAGTACTTC

abundance: many
j_gene: TRBJ2-7
d_gene: NA
v_gene: TRBV5-1
len: 13
CDR3aa: CASSARRGAGQYF
CDR3nt: TGCGCCAGCAGCGCGAGAAGGGGGGCGGGCCAGTACTTC

abundance: many
j_gene: TRBJ1-2
d_gene: NA
v_gene: TRBV7-3
len: 14
CDR3aa: CASSLSGGTAGYTF
CDR3nt: TGTGCCAGCAGCTTAAGTGGGGGGACGGCTGGCTACACCTTC

abundance: many
j_gene: TRBJ2-5
d_gene: TRBD2
v_gene: TRBV7-6
len: 13
CDR3aa: CASNPGAGETQYF
CDR3nt: TGTGCCAGCAACCCGGGAGCGGGGGAGACCCAGTACTTC

abundance: many
j_gene: TRBJ2-7
d_gene: NA
v_gene: TRBV20-1
len: 14
CDR3aa: CSASWRSGSYEQYF
CDR3nt: TGCAGTGCTAGTTGGCGTAGCGGCTCCTACGAGCAGTACTTC

abundance: once
j_gene: TRBJ2-1
d_gene: NA
v_gene: TRBV14
len: 16
CDR3aa: CASSQVFPAKYNEQFF
CDR3nt: TGTGCCAGCAGCCAAGTCTTCCCGGCCAAATACAATGAGCAGTTCTTC

abundance: NA
j_gene: TRBJ1-3
d_gene: NA
v_gene: TRBV6-1
len: 15
CDR3aa: CASSAEGLSGNTIYF
CDR3nt: TGTGCCAGCAGTGCTGAGGGGCTCTCTGGAAACACCATATATTTT

abundance: many
j_gene: TRBJ2-7
d_gene: TRBD2
v_gene: TRBV11-2
len: 16
CDR3aa: CASTFSGGALTYEQYF
CDR3nt: TGTGCCAGCACCTTTAGCGGGGGGGCCCTAACCTACGAGCAGTACTTC

abundance: many
j_gene: TRBJ1-5
d_gene: TRBD1
v_gene: TRBV11-2
len: 15
CDR3aa: CASSLETGGNQPQHF
CDR3nt: TGTGCCAGCAGCTTAGAAACAGGGGGCAATCAGCCCCAGCATTTT

abundance: medium-sized
j_gene: TRBJ1-2
d_gene: NA
v_gene: TRBV11-2
len: 15
CDR3aa: CASSHPRIFSYGYTF
CDR3nt: TGTGCCAGCAGCCACCCCAGGATCTTTAGCTATGGCTACACCTTC

abundance: many
j_gene: TRBJ1-2
d_gene: NA
v_gene: TRBV6-5
len: 14
CDR3aa: CASSYGGRNYGYTF
CDR3nt: TGTGCCAGCAGTTACGGGGGTAGGAACTATGGCTACACCTTC

abundance: NA
j_gene: TRBJ1-6
d_gene: TRBD1
v_gene: TRBV30
len: 15
CDR3aa: CAWSEWGQRNSPLHF
CDR3nt: TGTGCCTGGAGTGAATGGGGACAGAGGAATTCACCCCTCCACTTT

abundance: NA
j_gene: TRBJ2-7
d_gene: TRBD1
v_gene: TRBV28
len: 15
CDR3aa: CASSSPGTVLYEQYF
CDR3nt: TGTGCCAGCAGTTCCCCCGGGACAGTCCTTTACGAGCAGTACTTC

abundance: many
j_gene: TRBJ2-1
d_gene: NA
v_gene: TRBV5-4
len: 15
CDR3aa: CASSLEVATYNEQFF
CDR3nt: TGTGCCAGCAGCTTGGAGGTAGCGACCTACAATGAGCAGTTCTTC

abundance: NA
j_gene: TRBJ1-3
d_gene: NA
v_gene: TRBV7-6
len: 14
CDR3aa: CASSLNREGNTKYF
CDR3nt: TGTGCCAGCAGCCTAAATCGGGAGGGAAACACCAAATATTTT

abundance: many
j_gene: TRBJ1-2
d_gene: NA
v_gene: TRBV28
len: 15
CDR3aa: CASSAGNSNSRGYTF
CDR3nt: TGTGCCAGCAGTGCCGGGAACAGCAACAGTCGTGGCTACACCTTC

abundance: many
j_gene: TRBJ2-1
d_gene: TRBD1
v_gene: TRBV20-1
len: 16
CDR3aa: CSAREGTGTGVNEQFF
CDR3nt: TGCAGTGCTAGAGAGGGGACCGGGACAGGGGTGAATGAGCAGTTCTTC

abundance: many
j_gene: TRBJ1-4
d_gene: NA
v_gene: TRBV20-1
len: 12
CDR3aa: CSAIRRNEKLFF
CDR3nt: TGCAGTGCTATACGACGGAATGAAAAACTGTTTTTT

abundance: NA
j_gene: TRBJ2-7
d_gene: TRBD1
v_gene: TRBV9
len: 16
CDR3aa: CASSVDPGQSSYEQYF
CDR3nt: TGTGCCAGCAGCGTCGACCCGGGACAGAGCTCCTACGAGCAGTACTTC

abundance: many
j_gene: TRBJ2-7
d_gene: TRBD2
v_gene: TRBV18
len: 14
CDR3aa: CASSPPGTSYEQYF
CDR3nt: TGTGCCAGCTCACCACCCGGGACTAGCTACGAGCAGTACTTC

abundance: many
j_gene: TRBJ2-1
d_gene: TRBD1
v_gene: TRBV29-1
len: 13
CDR3aa: CTIGTEFFNEQFF
CDR3nt: TGCACCATCGGGACAGAGTTCTTCAATGAGCAGTTCTTC

abundance: many
j_gene: TRBJ1-1
d_gene: TRBD1
v_gene: TRBV2
len: 16
CDR3aa: CASSPPGTGIVSEAFF
CDR3nt: TGTGCCAGCAGTCCCCCAGGGACAGGGATTGTAAGTGAAGCTTTCTTT

abundance: NA
j_gene: TRBJ2-1
d_gene: TRBD2
v_gene: TRBV24-1
len: 18
CDR3aa: CATSDPGLAGGNYNEQFF
CDR3nt: TGTGCCACCAGTGACCCCGGACTAGCGGGAGGGAATTACAATGAGCAGTTCTTC

abundance: few
j_gene: TRBJ2-7
d_gene: NA
v_gene: TRBV29-1
len: 13
CDR3aa: CSVERRDGYEQYF
CDR3nt: TGCAGCGTTGAACGCCGGGACGGCTACGAGCAGTACTTC

abundance: many
j_gene: TRBJ1-5
d_gene: NA
v_gene: TRBV10-3
len: 14
CDR3aa: CAISESVSNQPQHF
CDR3nt: TGTGCCATCAGTGAGTCGGTTAGCAATCAGCCCCAGCATTTT

abundance: many
j_gene: TRBJ1-1
d_gene: NA
v_gene: TRBV19
len: 16
CDR3aa: CASSIFARSGNTEAFF
CDR3nt: TGTGCCAGTAGTATTTTCGCGAGATCGGGGAACACTGAAGCTTTCTTT